The 30 T cell receptor beta chains below all came from one sample that was sequenced in a study of T cells after yellow fever vaccination. TCRdb called the 5' RACE reads again in MiXCR, with one record for every CDR3 protein. The data show 25,000 to 35,000 distinct CDR3 sequences, about 5% seen once. Material: CD8+ T cells sorted from PBMCs, obtained 10 days after the yellow fever booster vaccination. The receptors stem from a man aged 25 to 40 who received the YFV17D yellow fever vaccine.

This clonotype was seen repeatedly, ten times or more. The genes are TRBV6-2 or TRBV6-3 and TRBJ2-1; 12 bases line up with TRBD2. Germline loops: CDR1 MNHEY, CDR2 SVGEGT. There are 16 residues in the CDR3. Germline trimming cut 0 bases from V and 8 bases from J; bases unmatched to any gene: 5. The CDR3 nucleotides are TGTGCCAGCAGTTACTCCCTAGCGGGAGGGGTCGATGAGCAGTTCTTC. Its translation is CASSYSLAGGVDEQFF.

This clonotype came up many times. The J gene is TRBJ2-3, the V gene TRBV11-2; TRBD2 is a possible D gene (6 bases). Deletions cut 0 bases from V and 3 bases from J, with 10 bases between. The length of the CDR3 is 15 residues. Germline V gene sequence: CDR1 SGHAT, CDR2 FQNNGV. The CDR3 reads CASSLEVEGTDTQYF. Here the CDR3 DNA reads TGTGCCAGCAGCTTAGAGGTGGAGGGTACAGATACGCAGTATTTT.

This clonotype has ten or more counts. The V call is TRBV6-5, the J call TRBJ2-7, with D maybe TRBD1 (5 bases). Germline assignment: CDR1 MNHEY and CDR2 SVGAGI. The CDR3 runs to 14 residues. V shed 4 bases and J shed 3 bases, with 13 bases lying between them. DNA for the CDR3: TGTGCCAGCAGTTTGGCAGGGTCGTACTACGAGCAGTACTTC. This codes for CASSLAGSYYEQYF.

In its sample, this clonotype was seen many times. The chain employs TRBV12-3 or TRBV12-4 and TRBJ1-1; D is uncertain. The CDR3 spans 14 residues. V dropped 3 bases and J dropped 1 base, with 9 bases sitting between them. CDR3 DNA: TGTGCCAGCAGTTTTTCGGGGTGGAACACTGAAGCTTTCTTT. Its translation: CASSFSGWNTEAFF.

This clonotype was found many times. This chain links TRBV10-3 with TRBJ1-4; D is unclear. Trimming removed 0 bases from V and 7 bases from J, with 15 bases in between. The CDR3 totals 16 residues. Germline V gene data show CDR1 as ENHRY and CDR2 as SYGVKD. The CDR3 coding sequence is TGTGCCATCAGTGAGTCCTCTACTGCGGCCGGTGAAAAACTGTTTTTT. Amino acid sequence: CAISESSTAAGEKLFF.

This clonotype was picked up many times. The chain recombines TRBV7-6 with TRBJ2-7; 10 bases line up with TRBD1. Germline CDR1 reads SGHVS; CDR2 reads FNYEAQ. V was clipped by 5 bases and J by 3 bases; unmatched bases: 7. This CDR3 region has 15 residues. The CDR3 is CASSDAGQGGYEQYF. The CDR3 DNA sequence: TGTGCCAGCAGCGACGCTGGACAGGGGGGCTACGAGCAGTACTTC.

This clonotype was seen at least ten times. The chain uses TRBV7-2 and TRBJ2-1, with 8 bases lining up with TRBD2. With V trimmed by 4 bases and J by 0 bases, 5 bases remained unmatched. CDR1 and CDR2 from the germline V gene are SGHTA and FQGNSA. The CDR3 has 16 residues. The CDR3 DNA reads as TGTGCCAGCAGCTCGGGGGGGGAAAGCTCCTACAATGAGCAGTTCTTC. Its translation is CASSSGGESSYNEQFF.

This clonotype was detected many times. The chain recombines TRBV12-3 or TRBV12-4 with TRBJ2-7; 9 positions agree with TRBD2. The trim removed 5 bases at V and 4 bases at J, leaving 9 bases unmatched. The CDR3 runs to 15 residues. The CDR3 sequence: CASSPLRGRAYEQYF. DNA for the CDR3: TGTGCCAGCAGTCCGCTTCGCGGGAGGGCGTACGAGCAGTACTTC.

A single count supports this clonotype. The chain employs TRBV20-1 and TRBJ2-3, with TRBD2 matching 11 bases. V shed 5 bases and J 6 bases; nucleotides not matched to a gene: 7. This CDR3 is built from 14 residues. Per germline, CDR1 DFQATT and CDR2 SNEGSKA (reference sequence). In DNA, the CDR3 is TGCAGTGCTGGAACTAGCGGGAGTGGGGATACGCAGTATTTT. Translation: CSAGTSGSGDTQYF.

Many counts were recorded for this clonotype. The germline gene is not matched at one end of the junction; a read error may be the cause. The rearrangement links TRBV29-1 to TRBJ2-1; 8 bases fit TRBD2. CDR3 length: 12 amino acids. Germline-derived CDR1 and CDR2 are SQVTM and ANQGSEA. The CDR3 protein is CSAGGLYNEQFF. The CDR3, as DNA: TGTTCGGCGGGAGGCCTCTACAATGAGCAGTTCTTC.

This clonotype was counted many times. The chain uses TRBV5-1 and TRBJ2-1, with 9 bases aligning to TRBD1. There are 15 residues in the CDR3. Germline V lookup: CDR1 SGHRS, CDR2 YFSETQ. With V trimmed by 1 base and J by 8 bases, 7 bases remained unmatched. The CDR3 region has the DNA TGCGCCAGCAGCTTGTTGGACAGGGGTGGCGATGAGCAGTTCTTC. It yields the protein CASSLLDRGGDEQFF.

The sample holds many counts of this clonotype. The J gene is TRBJ2-1, the V gene TRBV25-1; D not certain. V shed 2 bases and J shed 8 bases, with 4 bases lying between them. The CDR3 covers 11 residues. Germline CDR1 reads MGHDK; CDR2 reads SYGVNS. The CDR3 region has the DNA TGTGCCAGCAGTGAAGGTTATGAGCAGTTCTTC. Encoded protein: CASSEGYEQFF.

This clonotype was detected ten times or more. This chain joins TRBV7-2 and TRBJ2-1; 9 nucleotides line up with TRBD2. Germline V CDR1 and CDR2: SGHTA, FQGNSA. V trimming: 5 bases; J trimming: 9 bases; junction bases outside the gene matches: 5. CDR3 length equals 13 residues. The CDR3 sequence: CASSAPTSGEQFF. CDR3 bases: TGTGCCAGCAGCGCCCCGACTAGCGGTGAGCAGTTCTTC.

In its sample, this clonotype was seen many times. The V call is TRBV12-3 or TRBV12-4, the J call TRBJ1-2, with TRBD1 matching 7 bases. The ends lost 6 bases at V and 4 bases at J; junction bases unmatched: 11. CDR3 size: 15 residues. The CDR3 loop is CASSPPHTGAYGYTF. Here the CDR3 DNA reads TGTGCCAGCAGCCCTCCCCACACAGGGGCCTATGGCTACACCTTC.

At least ten counts were recorded for this clonotype. This chain connects TRBV28 to TRBJ2-3; 11 nucleotides line up with TRBD2. V dropped 6 bases and J dropped 4; count of bases not matched to a gene: 6. The CDR3 extends over 15 amino acids. CDR1 is MDHEN and CDR2 is SYDVKM in the germline V gene. The CDR3 protein is CASRGTSGSPDTQYF. The CDR3, as DNA: TGTGCCAGCAGGGGAACTAGCGGGAGCCCAGATACGCAGTATTTT.

This clonotype came up many times. The chain has TRBV5-6 and TRBJ2-1, with D possibly matching TRBD2 (6 bases). Germline CDR1 SGHDT, CDR2 YYEEEE. Trimming shortened V by 3 bases and J by 10 bases, and 8 bases separated the two germline ends. This CDR3 comprises 11 residues. In nucleotides, the CDR3 is TGTGCCAGCAGCTCGGGGGAGGAGCAGTTCTTC. Its protein product is CASSSGEEQFF. The full variable domain, its missing parts supplied by reference TRBV5-6 and TRBJ2-1, is DAGVTQSPTHLIKTRGQQVTLRCSPKSGHDTVSWYQQALGQGPQFIFQYYEEEERQRGNFPDRFSGHQFPNYSSELNVNALLLGDSALYLCASSSGEEQFFGPGTRLTVL.

This clonotype was seen ten or more times. The chain is built from TRBV3-1 and TRBJ2-1; 13 bases agree with TRBD2. Germline V CDR1 and CDR2: LGHDT, YNNKEL (reference sequence). This CDR3 is built from 16 residues. V lost 3 bases and J lost 6; bases outside the gene matches: 5. The CDR3, as DNA: TGTGCCAGCAGCCACTCCGGGACTAGCGGGACCAATGAGCAGTTCTTC. This sequence encodes CASSHSGTSGTNEQFF.

This clonotype was seen repeatedly, ten times or more. This sequence joins TRBV19 and TRBJ2-1; D possibly corresponds to TRBD1 (5 bases). CDR1 is LNHDA and CDR2 is SQIVND in the germline V gene (reference sequence). This CDR3 is 15 amino acids long. V was shortened by 6 bases and J by 0 bases, with 12 bases between the two germline ends. The CDR3 region is CASRTDTSSYNEQFF. DNA for the CDR3: TGTGCCAGTAGGACAGATACGAGCTCCTACAATGAGCAGTTCTTC.

This clonotype was seen repeatedly, ten times or more. The chain employs TRBV10-1 and TRBJ2-7; D possibly corresponds to TRBD2 (6 bases). CDR3 length: 11 amino acids. CDR1 and CDR2 from the germline V gene are WNHNN and SYGVQD (reference sequence). V lost 3 bases and J lost 6, with 6 bases in between. DNA for the CDR3: TGCGCCAGCAGTGACGGGAGCGAGCAGTACTTC. Residues: CASSDGSEQYF.

This clonotype has a count of ten or more. The chain joins TRBV4-3 to TRBJ2-1; D unclear. Trimming removed 1 base at V and 8 bases at J, with 12 bases between. The CDR3 contains 14 residues. Germline V gives CDR1 LGHNA, CDR2 YSLEER. The CDR3 bases are TGCGCCAGCAGCCAAGGCGTCCTGGGTTATGAGCAGTTCTTC. It specifies CASSQGVLGYEQFF.

This clonotype was found many times. CDR3 in DNA: TGTGCCACCAGTGCCCCCGGGACAGGGATCCAAGAGACCCAGTACTTC. Translating gives CATSAPGTGIQETQYF. The rearrangement joins TRBV24-1 to TRBJ2-5; 9 nucleotides align to TRBD1. The germline V gene has CDR1 KGHDR and CDR2 SFDVKD. V was pared by 5 bases and J by 1 base, with 7 bases of the junction left unmatched. There are 16 residues in the CDR3.

This clonotype has at least ten counts. The chain joins TRBV20-1 to TRBJ1-1, with a tentative D call TRBD1 (6 bases). Trimming removed 3 bases from V and 4 bases from J, with 12 bases in between. The CDR3 extends over 13 amino acids. Germline-derived CDR1 and CDR2 are DFQATT and SNEGSKA (reference sequence). The CDR3 sequence: CSARGGQGTEAFF. The CDR3 DNA follows: TGCAGTGCTAGGGGGGGGCAGGGCACTGAAGCTTTCTTT.

This clonotype was counted many times. The rearrangement joins TRBV6-2 or TRBV6-3 to TRBJ2-1, with 11 bases that match TRBD2. Germline CDR1 is MNHEY and CDR2 is SVGEGT. The trim removed 7 bases at V and 2 bases at J, leaving 7 bases unmatched. This CDR3 region has 16 residues. As DNA, the CDR3 is TGTGCCAGCATTAGCGGGAGGGCCGTAACCTACAATGAGCAGTTCTTC. Translated: CASISGRAVTYNEQFF.

This clonotype was seen many times. The V and J genes are TRBV11-3 and TRBJ2-7; 9 nucleotides align to TRBD1. V lost 4 bases, J lost 2 bases, and 6 bases stayed unmatched. Germline V gene sequence: CDR1 SGHNT, CDR2 YENEEA. This CDR3 is built from 15 residues. The CDR3 is CASSSRDRDPYEQYF. The CDR3 region has the DNA TGTGCCAGCAGCTCTCGGGACAGGGACCCCTACGAGCAGTACTTC.

The sample holds many counts of this clonotype. This rearrangement joins TRBV5-5 to TRBJ2-7; D possibly corresponds to TRBD1 (6 bases). The CDR3 extends over 14 amino acids. Trimming shortened V by 0 bases and J by 3 bases, and 10 bases separated the two germline ends. The germline V gene has CDR1 SGHKS and CDR2 YYEKEE (reference sequence). The CDR3 region is CASSLGTVGYEQYF. CDR3 DNA: TGTGCCAGCAGCTTGGGGACAGTAGGCTACGAGCAGTACTTC.

This clonotype appeared many times. The chain is built from TRBV25-1 and TRBJ2-1; no definite D call. CDR1 and CDR2 from the germline V gene are MGHDK and SYGVNS. The CDR3 extends over 15 amino acids. The V gene lost 3 bases and the J gene lost 4 bases, with 13 bases spanning the gap. For the CDR3, the DNA is TGTGCCAGCAGTGAGGTGGGTCCCCTTTACAATGAGCAGTTCTTC. It codes for CASSEVGPLYNEQFF.

This clonotype was recorded many times. The gene calls are TRBV5-6 and TRBJ1-1; weak D call: TRBD1 (5 bases). Per the germline V gene, CDR1 is SGHDT and CDR2 is YYEEEE. V was pared by 0 bases and J by 2 bases, with 14 bases between. The CDR3 covers 16 residues. CDR3 loop: CASSLGELTVNTEAFF. As DNA, the CDR3 is TGTGCCAGCAGCTTGGGGGAATTGACAGTTAACACTGAAGCTTTCTTT.

This clonotype was recorded at least ten times. This chain joins TRBV13 and TRBJ2-7, with a weak D call TRBD2 (6 bases). In germline, CDR1 is PRHDT, CDR2 FYEKMQ (reference sequence). The CDR3 has 16 residues. V was clipped by 1 base and J by 3 bases, with 16 bases between them. The CDR3 protein is CASSLVGEVANYEQYF. The CDR3 DNA is TGTGCCAGCAGCTTAGTCGGGGAGGTGGCAAACTACGAGCAGTACTTC.

This clonotype was observed at least ten times. The V call is TRBV7-2, the J call TRBJ2-1; D uncertain. Between the trimmed V and J ends, which lost 5 bases and 7 bases, there was a span of 9 bases. This CDR3 has 12 amino acids. The germline V gene encodes CDR1 SGHTA and CDR2 FQGNSA. The CDR3 protein is CASSQIFNEQFF. The CDR3 nucleotides are TGTGCCAGCAGCCAGATTTTTAATGAGCAGTTCTTC.

This clonotype has a count of ten or more. The chain links TRBV20-1 to TRBJ2-7, with D perhaps TRBD2 (5 bases). V shed 6 bases and J shed 4 bases, with 13 bases lying between them. The CDR3 is made up of 12 amino acids. Germline-derived CDR1 and CDR2 are DFQATT and SNEGSKA (reference sequence). The CDR3 loop is CSARGSGYEQYF. The CDR3 coding sequence is TGCAGTGCCCGGGGATCGGGATACGAGCAGTACTTC.